This T cell receptor beta chain derives from a study of control samples from healthy donors and cancer patients. TCRdb's copy holds only in-frame clones and misses some; the assay was immunoSEQ multiplex PCR. Counted here are around 100,000 clones, more than 85% occurring once; the ten biggest clones make up 15% to 20%. Germline V gene sequence: CDR1 MNHEY, CDR2 SVGEGT. V shed 2 bases, J shed 9 bases, and the junction held 12 bases outside the gene matches. There are 17 residues in the CDR3. The sequencing input was blood. The J gene is TRBJ2-3, the V gene TRBV6-2 or TRBV6-3; the match to TRBD2 covers 12 bases. The origin of this receptor is a woman aged 45 to 65 in good health. CDR3: CASSYRGLAGLAGTQYF. The CDR3 bases are TGTGCCAGCAGTTACAGAGGACTAGCGGGATTGGCAGGAACGCAGTATTTT.